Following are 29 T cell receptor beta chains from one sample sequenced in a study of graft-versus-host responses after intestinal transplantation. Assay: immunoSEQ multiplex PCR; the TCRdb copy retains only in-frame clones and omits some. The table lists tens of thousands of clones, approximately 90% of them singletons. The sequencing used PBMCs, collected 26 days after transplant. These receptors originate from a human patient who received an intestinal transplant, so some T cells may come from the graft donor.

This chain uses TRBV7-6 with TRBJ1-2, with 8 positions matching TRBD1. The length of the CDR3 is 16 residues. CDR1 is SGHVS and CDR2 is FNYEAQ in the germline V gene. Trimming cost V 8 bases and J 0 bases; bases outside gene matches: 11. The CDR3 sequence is CASGPTGELPNYGYTF. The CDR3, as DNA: TGTGCCAGCGGACCGACAGGGGAACTCCCTAACTATGGCTACACCTTC.

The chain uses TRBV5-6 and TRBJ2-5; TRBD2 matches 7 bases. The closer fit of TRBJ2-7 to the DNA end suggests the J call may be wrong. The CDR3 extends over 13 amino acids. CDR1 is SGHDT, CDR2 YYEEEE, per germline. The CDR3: CASSLGGGYEQYF. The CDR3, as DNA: TGTGCCAGCAGCTTGGGGGGGGGCTACGAGCAGTACTTC.

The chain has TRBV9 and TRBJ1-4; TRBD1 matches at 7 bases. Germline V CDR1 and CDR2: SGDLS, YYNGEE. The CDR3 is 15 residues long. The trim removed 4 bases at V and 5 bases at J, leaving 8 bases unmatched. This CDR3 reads CASSPRTGRNEKLFF. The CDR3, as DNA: TGTGCCAGCAGCCCCCGGACAGGCAGAAATGAAAAACTGTTTTTT.

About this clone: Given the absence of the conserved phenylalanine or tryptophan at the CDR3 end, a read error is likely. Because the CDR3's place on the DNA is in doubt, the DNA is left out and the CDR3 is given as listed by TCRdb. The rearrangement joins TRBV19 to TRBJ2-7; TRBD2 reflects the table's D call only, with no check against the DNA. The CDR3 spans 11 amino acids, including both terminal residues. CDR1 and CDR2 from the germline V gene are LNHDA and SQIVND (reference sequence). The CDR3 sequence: CASSPPGDARS.

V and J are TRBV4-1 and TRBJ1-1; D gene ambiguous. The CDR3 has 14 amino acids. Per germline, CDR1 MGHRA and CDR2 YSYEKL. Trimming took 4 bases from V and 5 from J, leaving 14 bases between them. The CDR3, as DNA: TGCGCCAGCAGCCCACAGTTAGCGAGGACTGAAGCTTTCTTT. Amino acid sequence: CASSPQLARTEAFF.

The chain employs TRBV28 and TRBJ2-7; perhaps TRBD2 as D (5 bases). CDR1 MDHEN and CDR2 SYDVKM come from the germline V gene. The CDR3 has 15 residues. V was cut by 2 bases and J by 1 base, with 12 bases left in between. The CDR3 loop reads CASSLSGPVSYEQYF. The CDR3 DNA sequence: TGTGCCAGCAGTTTAAGCGGACCGGTATCCTACGAGCAGTACTTC. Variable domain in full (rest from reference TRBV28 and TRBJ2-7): DVKVTQSSRYLVKRTGEKVFLECVQDMDHENMFWYRQDPGLGLRLIYFSYDVKMKEKGDIPEGYSVSREKKERFSLILESASTNQTSMYLCASSLSGPVSYEQYFGPGTRLTVT.

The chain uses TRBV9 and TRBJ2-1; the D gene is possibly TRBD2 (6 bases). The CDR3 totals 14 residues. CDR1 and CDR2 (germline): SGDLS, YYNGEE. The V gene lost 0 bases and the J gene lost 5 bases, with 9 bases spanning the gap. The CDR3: CASSVAWGDNEQFF. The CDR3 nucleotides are TGTGCCAGCAGCGTAGCTTGGGGGGACAATGAGCAGTTCTTC.

This CDR3 is CASSYQGTSGPDTQYF. CDR3 bases: TGTGCCAGCAGTTACCAGGGGACTAGCGGCCCAGATACGCAGTATTTT. V and J are TRBV6-5 and TRBJ2-3; 11 positions agree with TRBD2. Germline values: CDR1 MNHEY, CDR2 SVGAGI. With 2 bases clipped from V and 4 bases from J, the junction kept 5 bases outside the gene matches. This CDR3 comprises 16 residues.

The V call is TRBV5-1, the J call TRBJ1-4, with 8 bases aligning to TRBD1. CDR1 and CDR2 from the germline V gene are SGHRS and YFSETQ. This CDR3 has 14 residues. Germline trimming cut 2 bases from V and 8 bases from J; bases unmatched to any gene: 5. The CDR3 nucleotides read TGCGCCAGCAGCTTCGGCAGGGGGCAGGAAAAACTGTTTTTT. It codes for CASSFGRGQEKLFF. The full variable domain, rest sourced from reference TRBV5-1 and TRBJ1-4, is KAGVTQTPRYLIKTRGQQVTLSCSPISGHRSVSWYQQTPGQGLQFLFEYFSETQRNKGNFPGRFSGRQFSNSRSEMNVSTLELGDSALYLCASSFGRGQEKLFFGSGTQLSVL.

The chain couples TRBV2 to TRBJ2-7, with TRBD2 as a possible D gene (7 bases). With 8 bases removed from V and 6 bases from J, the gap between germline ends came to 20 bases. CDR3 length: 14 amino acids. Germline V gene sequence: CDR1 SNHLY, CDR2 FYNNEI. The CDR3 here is CASRGTGGVGEQYF. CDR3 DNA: TGTGCCAGCCGTGGGACGGGGGGCGTCGGCGAGCAGTACTTC.

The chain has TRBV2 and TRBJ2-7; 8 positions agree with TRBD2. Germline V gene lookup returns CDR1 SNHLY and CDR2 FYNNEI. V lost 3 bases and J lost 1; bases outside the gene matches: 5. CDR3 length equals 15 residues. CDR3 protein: CASSDASGRSYEQYF. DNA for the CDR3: TGTGCCAGCAGTGATGCTAGCGGGCGGTCCTACGAGCAGTACTTC.

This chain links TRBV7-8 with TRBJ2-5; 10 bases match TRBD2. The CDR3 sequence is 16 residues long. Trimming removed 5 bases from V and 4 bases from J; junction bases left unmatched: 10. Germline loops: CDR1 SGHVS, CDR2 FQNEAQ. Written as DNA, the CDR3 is TGTGCCAGCAGCCCGAGAGCGGGGGGGGCCTCAGAGACCCAGTACTTC. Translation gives CASSPRAGGASETQYF.

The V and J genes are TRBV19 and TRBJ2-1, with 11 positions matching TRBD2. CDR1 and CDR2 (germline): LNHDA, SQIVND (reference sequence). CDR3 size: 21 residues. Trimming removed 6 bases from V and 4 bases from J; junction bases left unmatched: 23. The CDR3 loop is CASRPSPSASGGPAIYNEQFF. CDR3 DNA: TGTGCCAGTAGACCCTCCCCCTCGGCTAGCGGGGGGCCGGCGATATACAATGAGCAGTTCTTC.

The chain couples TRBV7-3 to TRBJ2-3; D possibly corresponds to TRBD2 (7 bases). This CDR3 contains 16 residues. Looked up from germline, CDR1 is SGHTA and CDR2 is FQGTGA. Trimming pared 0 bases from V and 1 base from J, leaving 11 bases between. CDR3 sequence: CASSLTGGGGTDTQYF. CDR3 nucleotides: TGTGCCAGCAGCTTAACGGGCGGGGGCGGCACAGATACGCAGTATTTT.

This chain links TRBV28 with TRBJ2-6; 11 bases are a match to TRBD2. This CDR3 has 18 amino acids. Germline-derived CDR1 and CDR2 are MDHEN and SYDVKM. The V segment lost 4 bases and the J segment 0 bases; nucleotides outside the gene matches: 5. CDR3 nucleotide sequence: TGTGCCAGCAGTTGGGGGACTAGCGGTTACTCTGGGGCCAACGTCCTGACTTTC. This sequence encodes CASSWGTSGYSGANVLTF.

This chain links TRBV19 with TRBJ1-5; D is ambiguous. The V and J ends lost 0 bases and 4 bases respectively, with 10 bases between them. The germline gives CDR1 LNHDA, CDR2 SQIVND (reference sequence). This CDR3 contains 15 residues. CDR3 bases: TGTGCCAGTAGTATAGAATCTTGGAGGAATCAGCCCCAGCATTTT. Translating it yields CASSIESWRNQPQHF.

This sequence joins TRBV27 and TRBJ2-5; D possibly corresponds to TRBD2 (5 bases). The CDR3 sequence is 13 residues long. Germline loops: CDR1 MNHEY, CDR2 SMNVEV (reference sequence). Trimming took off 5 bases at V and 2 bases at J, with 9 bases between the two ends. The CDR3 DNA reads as TGTGCCAGCAGTATGAGACTACAAGAGACCCAGTACTTC. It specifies CASSMRLQETQYF.

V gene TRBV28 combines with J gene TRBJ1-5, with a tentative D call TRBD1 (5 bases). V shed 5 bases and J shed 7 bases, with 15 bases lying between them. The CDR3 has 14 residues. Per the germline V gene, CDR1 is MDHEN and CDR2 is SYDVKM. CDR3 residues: CASSLVGLGQPQHF. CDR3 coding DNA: TGTGCCAGCAGTCTAGTGGGGCTCGGGCAGCCCCAGCATTTT. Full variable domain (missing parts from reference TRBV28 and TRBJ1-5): DVKVTQSSRYLVKRTGEKVFLECVQDMDHENMFWYRQDPGLGLRLIYFSYDVKMKEKGDIPEGYSVSREKKERFSLILESASTNQTSMYLCASSLVGLGQPQHFGDGTRLSIL.

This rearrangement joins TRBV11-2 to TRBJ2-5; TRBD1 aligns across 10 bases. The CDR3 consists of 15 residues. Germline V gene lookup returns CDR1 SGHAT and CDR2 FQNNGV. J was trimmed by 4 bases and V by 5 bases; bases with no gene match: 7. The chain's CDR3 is CASSAGQGLRETQYF. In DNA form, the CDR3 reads TGTGCCAGCAGCGCGGGACAGGGGTTAAGAGAGACCCAGTACTTC.

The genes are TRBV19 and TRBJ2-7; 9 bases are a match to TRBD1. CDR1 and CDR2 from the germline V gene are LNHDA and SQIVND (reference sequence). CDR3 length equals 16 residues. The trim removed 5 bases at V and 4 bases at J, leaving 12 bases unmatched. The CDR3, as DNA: TGTGCCAGTAGTCAAGCCGGGACAGGGCTTTTTTACGAGCAGTACTTC. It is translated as CASSQAGTGLFYEQYF.

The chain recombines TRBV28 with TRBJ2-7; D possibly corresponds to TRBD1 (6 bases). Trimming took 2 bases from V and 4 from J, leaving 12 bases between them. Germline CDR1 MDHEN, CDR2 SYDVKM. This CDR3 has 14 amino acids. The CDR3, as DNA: TGTGCCAGCAGTTTAATTGGACAGCGTTACGAGCAGTACTTC. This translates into CASSLIGQRYEQYF.

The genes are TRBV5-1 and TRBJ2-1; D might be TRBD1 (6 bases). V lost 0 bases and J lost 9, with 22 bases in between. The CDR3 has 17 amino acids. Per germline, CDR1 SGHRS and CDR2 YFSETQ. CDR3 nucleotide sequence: TGCGCCAGCAGCTTGGGGGGGACGTGGGGGCAGACCCCTGAGCAGTTCTTC. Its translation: CASSLGGTWGQTPEQFF.

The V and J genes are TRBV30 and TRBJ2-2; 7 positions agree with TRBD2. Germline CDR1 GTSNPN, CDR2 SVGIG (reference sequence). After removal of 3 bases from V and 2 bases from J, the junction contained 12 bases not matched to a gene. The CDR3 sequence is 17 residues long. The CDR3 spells CAWRSPSGDLNTGELFF. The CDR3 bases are TGTGCCTGGAGGTCCCCTAGCGGAGACCTTAACACCGGGGAGCTGTTTTTT.

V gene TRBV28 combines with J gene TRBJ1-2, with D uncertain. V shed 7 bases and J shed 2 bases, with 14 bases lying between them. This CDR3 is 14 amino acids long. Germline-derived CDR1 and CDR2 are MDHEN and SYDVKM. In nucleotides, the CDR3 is TGTGCCAGCACCTCCGGCCAGGAAAACTATGGCTACACCTTC. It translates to CASTSGQENYGYTF.

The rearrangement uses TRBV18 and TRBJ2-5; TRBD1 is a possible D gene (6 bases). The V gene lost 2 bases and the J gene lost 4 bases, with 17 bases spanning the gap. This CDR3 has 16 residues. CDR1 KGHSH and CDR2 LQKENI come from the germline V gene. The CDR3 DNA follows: TGTGCCAGCTCACCAATTGTAGGGGGTGTCGTAGAGACCCAGTACTTC. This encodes CASSPIVGGVVETQYF.

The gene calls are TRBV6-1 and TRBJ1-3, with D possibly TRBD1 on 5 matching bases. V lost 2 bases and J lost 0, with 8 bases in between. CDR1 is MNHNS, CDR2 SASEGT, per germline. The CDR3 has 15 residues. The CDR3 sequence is CASSEYDSSGNTIYF. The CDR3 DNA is TGTGCCAGCAGTGAATACGACAGCTCTGGAAACACCATATATTTT.

CDR3 DNA sequence: TGTGCCAGCAGCCTCCGGGACGAAGGGGGGAACACTGAAGCTTTCTTT. Translation gives CASSLRDEGGNTEAFF. The chain uses TRBV7-8 and TRBJ1-1; D may be TRBD1 (6 bases). Germline V gives CDR1 SGHVS, CDR2 FQNEAQ. CDR3 size: 16 residues. Trimming stripped 5 bases from V and 1 base from J, with 17 bases between. The variable domain in full, completed from reference TRBV7-8 and TRBJ1-1, reads GAGVSQSPRYKVAKRGQDVALRCDPISGHVSLFWYQQALGQGPEFLTYFQNEAQLDKSGLPSDRFFAERPEGSVSTLKIQRTQQEDSAVYLCASSLRDEGGNTEAFFGQGTRLTVV.

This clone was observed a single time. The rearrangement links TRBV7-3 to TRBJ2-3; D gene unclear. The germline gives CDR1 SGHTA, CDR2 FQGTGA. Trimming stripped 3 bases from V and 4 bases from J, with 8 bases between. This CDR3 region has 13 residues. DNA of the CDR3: TGTGCCAGCAGCTTTTCGGTTCCAGATACGCAGTATTTT. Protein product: CASSFSVPDTQYF.

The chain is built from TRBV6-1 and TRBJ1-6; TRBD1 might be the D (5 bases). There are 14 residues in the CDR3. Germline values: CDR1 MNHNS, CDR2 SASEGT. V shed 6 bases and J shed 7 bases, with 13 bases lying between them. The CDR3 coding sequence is TGTGCCAGCAGCCCGAAACAGGAGAATTCACCCCTCCACTTT. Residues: CASSPKQENSPLHF.